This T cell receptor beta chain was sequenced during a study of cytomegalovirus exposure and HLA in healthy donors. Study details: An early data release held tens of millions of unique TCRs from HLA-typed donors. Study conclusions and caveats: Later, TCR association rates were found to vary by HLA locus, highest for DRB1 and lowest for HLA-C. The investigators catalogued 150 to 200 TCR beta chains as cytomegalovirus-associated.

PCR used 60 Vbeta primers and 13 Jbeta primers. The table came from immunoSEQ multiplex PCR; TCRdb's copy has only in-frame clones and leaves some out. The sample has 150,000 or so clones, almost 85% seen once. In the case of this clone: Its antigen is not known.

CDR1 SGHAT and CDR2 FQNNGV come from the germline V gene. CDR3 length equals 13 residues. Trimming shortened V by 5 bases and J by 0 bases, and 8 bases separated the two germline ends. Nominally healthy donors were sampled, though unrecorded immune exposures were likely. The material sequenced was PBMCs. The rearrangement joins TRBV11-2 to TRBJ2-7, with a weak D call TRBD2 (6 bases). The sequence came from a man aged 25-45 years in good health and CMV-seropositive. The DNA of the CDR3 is TGTGCCAGCAGCCTCGGGAGCTCCTACGAGCAGTACTTC. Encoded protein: CASSLGSSYEQYF.